This is a list of T cell receptor beta chains from one sample in a study of beta chain features in type 1 diabetes. TCRdb keeps only in-frame clones here, not all; method: immunoSEQ multiplex PCR. The sample shows around 250,000 clones, approximately 14% of them seen only once. Sequenced material: naive CD4+ T cells from blood. These receptor sequences come from a man aged 25 to 40 with type 1 diabetes. Each CDR3 is given with its conserved first and last residue. The order of the fields is D gene, J gene, V gene, clone size, CDR3 DNA, CDR3 protein. The D gene is left open where the match is weak. Clone size, where shown, is once, few, many, or a class for clones that have expanded.

TRBD1,TRBJ2-1,TRBV28,few,TGTGCCAGCAGCCCGAGACAGGGGGTTGGGAATGAGCAGTTCTTC,CASSPRQGVGNEQFF
-,TRBJ2-1,TRBV10-3,few,TGTGCCATCAGTGAGCTCTCAGGGCAGGCAAATGAGCAGTTCTTC,CAISELSGQANEQFF
TRBD1,TRBJ1-5,TRBV16,once,TGTGCCAGCAGCCCACCTGGACAGGGGGCTTACCAGCCCCAGCATTTT,CASSPPGQGAYQPQHF
TRBD2,TRBJ2-2,TRBV4-2,-,TGTGCCAGCAGCCAGGACGGACTAGTGGGCACCGGGGAGCTGTTTTTT,CASSQDGLVGTGELFF
TRBD2,TRBJ2-1,TRBV9,-,TGTGCCACTTCCGGGACTAGCGGCCCGGATGAGCAGTTCTTC,CATSGTSGPDEQFF
TRBD2,TRBJ2-1,TRBV7-9,few,TGTGCCAGCAGCCCGAGGGAAGCGGGAGAGCTGAATGAGCAGTTCTTC,CASSPREAGELNEQFF
TRBD2,TRBJ2-1,TRBV25-1,-,TGTGCCAGCAGAGGACTAGCGGGAAAGGTGTACAATGAGCAGTTCTTC,CASRGLAGKVYNEQFF
TRBD2,TRBJ2-1,TRBV28,few,TGTGCCAGCAGTGCCGTGACTAGCGGGGCCCGGAACAATGAGCAGTTCTTC,CASSAVTSGARNNEQFF
-,TRBJ2-5,TRBV5-1,few,TGCGCCAGCAGCTACCAAGCGGGTCCGCAAGAGACCCAGTACTTC,CASSYQAGPQETQYF
TRBD2,TRBJ2-3,TRBV30,few,TGTGCCTGGAGGCGTGCGGGAGTCACCGTCGATACGCAGTATTTT,CAWRRAGVTVDTQYF
-,TRBJ2-5,TRBV2,-,TGTGCCAGCAGTGCGATAAGAGAAGAGACCCAGTACTTC,CASSAIREETQYF
-,TRBJ2-1,TRBV5-6,-,TGTGCCAGCAGCTTGAGAGGGAGTCCTAATGAGCAGTTCTTC,CASSLRGSPNEQFF
-,TRBJ2-5,TRBV11-2,few,TGTGCCAGCAGCTCTCCGGGAGATCAAGAGACCCAGTACTTC,CASSSPGDQETQYF
TRBD1,TRBJ2-5,TRBV25-1,once,TGTGCCAGCAGTCACGGACAGGGTTCGGAGACCCAGTACTTC,CASSHGQGSETQYF
-,TRBJ2-5,TRBV2,-,TGTGCCAGCAGTGAAGCGCTTCAGGAGACCCAGTACTTC,CASSEALQETQYF
-,TRBJ1-2,TRBV29-1,-,TGCAGCGTTGCGGCTAGCGGCTACACCTTC,CSVAASGYTF
TRBD2,TRBJ2-3,TRBV14,-,TGTGCCAGCAGCCAAAGGACTAGCGGGAGAGATACGCAGTATTTT,CASSQRTSGRDTQYF
-,TRBJ2-7,TRBV18,-,TGTGCCAGCTCACCAATCCCCAGGACCTACGAGCAGTACTTC,CASSPIPRTYEQYF
TRBD2,TRBJ2-1,TRBV2,few,TGTGCCAGCAGTGGGGGACTAGCGGGATTCAATGAGCAGTTCTTC,CASSGGLAGFNEQFF
-,TRBJ2-7,TRBV18,few,TGTGCCAGCCGCTCACACGACGGGGCCTACGAGCAGTACTTC,CASRSHDGAYEQYF
TRBD2,TRBJ2-1,TRBV11-1,-,TGTGCCAGCAGCTTCAGTGGAGCGGGGAGCTCCTACAATGAGCAGTTCTTC,CASSFSGAGSSYNEQFF
-,TRBJ2-1,TRBV19,-,TGTGCCAGTAGTCCAAGTCTCCGCGGGGGCGAGCAGTTCTTC,CASSPSLRGGEQFF
-,TRBJ1-4,TRBV29-1,-,TGCAGCGCCGGGGGGCGGGGGGAAAAACTGTTTTTT,CSAGGRGEKLFF
TRBD2,TRBJ2-3,TRBV5-1,-,TGCGCCAGCAGCTTGGTAAGCGGGAGGAGCACAGATACGCAGTATTTT,CASSLVSGRSTDTQYF
-,TRBJ2-6,TRBV5-4,-,TGTGCCAGCAGGCAGGGCTTAACTGGGGCCAACGTCCTGACTTTC,CASRQGLTGANVLTF
-,TRBJ1-5,TRBV7-2,-,TGTGCCAGCAGCTCGAGGGGGGGACTCCTTAGCAATCAGCCCCAGCATTTT,CASSSRGGLLSNQPQHF
TRBD2,TRBJ2-1,TRBV7-9,-,TGTGCCAGCAGCTACCTGGGACTAGCTGGAGGGGATGAGCAGTTCTTC,CASSYLGLAGGDEQFF
-,TRBJ1-2,TRBV5-4,few,TGTGCCAGCAGCTTGGGACAGTTCTATGGCTACACCTTC,CASSLGQFYGYTF
-,TRBJ2-5,TRBV6-6,few,TGTGCCAGCAGTCCCAGCGGTCAAGAGACCCAGTACTTC,CASSPSGQETQYF
TRBD2,TRBJ2-7,TRBV9,few,TGTGCCAGCAGCGCCTCCGGGACTAGCGTAGGCGAGCAGTACTTC,CASSASGTSVGEQYF
-,TRBJ1-1,TRBV28,few,TGTGCCAGCTGGGAGAGTAAGAACACTGAAGCTTTCTTT,CASWESKNTEAFF
-,TRBJ2-1,TRBV4-1,few,TGCGCCAGCAGCCAAATACTAGCTCATGAGCAGTTCTTC,CASSQILAHEQFF
-,TRBJ1-5,TRBV2,few,TGTGCCAGCAGTGTTCAGGGGTTAGGTCAGCCCCAGCATTTT,CASSVQGLGQPQHF
TRBD1,TRBJ2-7,TRBV27,-,TGTGCTACGCAGAGGACAGGGGATTCGTACGAGCAGTACTTC,CATQRTGDSYEQYF
TRBD2,TRBJ2-1,TRBV28,-,TGTGCCAGCAGGGGATGGACTAGAATTATGAATGAGCAGTTCTTC,CASRGWTRIMNEQFF
TRBD2,TRBJ2-1,TRBV10-3,-,TGTGCCATCAGTCCCGGGACTAGCGGAGCTGAGCAGTTCTTC,CAISPGTSGAEQFF
TRBD1,TRBJ2-1,TRBV30,-,TGTGCCTGGCAAAGGGACAGACCAGACGGGGAGCAGTTCTTC,CAWQRDRPDGEQFF
-,TRBJ1-1,TRBV14,-,TGTGCCAGCAGCCAAAAGGGAGAAACTGAAGCTTTCTTT,CASSQKGETEAFF
TRBD1,TRBJ1-1,TRBV18,few,TGTGCCAGCTCCATAGGACAGGCTTCAACTGAAGCTTTCTTT,CASSIGQASTEAFF
-,TRBJ2-2,TRBV5-1,few,TGCGCCAGCAGCTTGCAACGGGAGTTATACACCGGGGAGCTGTTTTTT,CASSLQRELYTGELFF
TRBD1,TRBJ2-7,TRBV5-1,few,TGCGCCAGCAGCTTGCCAGGGGGCGACGAGCAGTACTTC,CASSLPGGDEQYF
-,TRBJ2-2,TRBV28,-,TGTGCCAGCAGTTTTTCCGGTTTCGACACCGGGGAGCTGTTTTTT,CASSFSGFDTGELFF
-,TRBJ2-6,TRBV15,few,TGTGCCACCAGCACCTACAGGGACTCTGGGGCCAACGTCCTGACTTTC,CATSTYRDSGANVLTF
-,TRBJ1-5,TRBV6-4,-,TGTGCCAGCAGTTTACAGGGTTTAAGGCCCCAGCATTTT,CASSLQGLRPQHF
TRBD2,TRBJ2-1,TRBV7-3,-,TGTGCCAGCAGCTTAAACGGGAGGGCCTCTAATGAGCAGTTCTTC,CASSLNGRASNEQFF
TRBD2,TRBJ2-7,TRBV5-1,-,TGCGCCAGCAGCTTCGGGACTAACAGGGAGCAGTACTTC,CASSFGTNREQYF
TRBD2,TRBJ2-1,TRBV29-1,few,TGCAGCGTGGTTAGCGGGAGCTCCTACAATGAGCAGTTCTTC,CSVVSGSSYNEQFF
-,TRBJ2-2,TRBV15,-,TGTGCCACCAGCACGGCCTCGGGCACCGGGGAGCTGTTTTTT,CATSTASGTGELFF
-,TRBJ1-4,TRBV9,-,TGTGCCAGCAGCGTCCAGGGTGGCGGTGAAAAACTGTTTTTT,CASSVQGGGEKLFF
-,TRBJ1-4,TRBV30,-,TGTGCCTGGACAGGGATAAATGAAAAACTGTTTTTT,CAWTGINEKLFF
TRBD2,TRBJ2-1,TRBV9,few,TGTGCCAGCAGCGTAACTAGCGGGAACGATGAGCAGTTCTTC,CASSVTSGNDEQFF
TRBD2,TRBJ2-1,TRBV9,few,TGTGCCAGCTCAGGGTTTAGCGGGACGTACAATGAGCAGTTCTTC,CASSGFSGTYNEQFF
TRBD2,TRBJ2-1,TRBV4-3,few,TGCGCCAGCAGCCAGTCGCCGGCTAGCGGGGTCTACAATGAGCAGTTCTTC,CASSQSPASGVYNEQFF
TRBD1,TRBJ2-5,TRBV9,-,TGTGCCAGCAGCTTACAGGGGGCAAGTGGGACCCAGTACTTC,CASSLQGASGTQYF
-,TRBJ1-2,TRBV28,few,TGTGCCAGCAGTTTCCCCGACAGGACCCCGGGATATGGCTACACCTTC,CASSFPDRTPGYGYTF
-,TRBJ1-1,TRBV28,few,TGTGCCATCAGGGGCAGCAGCACTGAAGCTTTCTTT,CAIRGSSTEAFF
-,TRBJ1-1,TRBV29-1,few,TGCAGCGGGTCGAGAAGCACTGAAGCTTTCTTT,CSGSRSTEAFF
TRBD1,TRBJ1-5,TRBV19,few,TGTGCCAGTGATACAGGGGGCTGGTTTCAGCCCCAGCATTTT,CASDTGGWFQPQHF